These T cell receptor beta chains were read from a single sample in a study of T cells in Graves' hyperthyroidism and ophthalmopathy. Each CDR3 protein gets one entry after TCRdb re-called the multiplex PCR reads with MiXCR. The table lists hundreds of thousands of distinct CDR3 sequences, about 20% of them singletons. The sample was blood. Receptors were obtained from a man under 40 with Graves' ophthalmopathy. Both conserved end residues are part of each CDR3. The D gene is left open where the match is weak. For some rows the clone size is stated as once, few or many, or as a class when expanded; others skip it.

D gene	clone size	V gene	J gene	CDR3 protein	CDR3 DNA
NA	many	TRBV11-2	TRBJ1-2	CASSFMRTYGYTF	TGTGCCAGCAGCTTTATGAGGACCTATGGCTACACCTTC
NA	NA	TRBV12-3/TRBV12-4	TRBJ2-7	CATPWDPAPYEQYF	TGTGCCACCCCTTGGGACCCAGCACCCTACGAGCAGTACTTC
NA	few	TRBV6-1	TRBJ1-5	CASSEAFEGSNQPQHF	TGTGCCAGCAGTGAAGCGTTCGAGGGTAGCAATCAGCCCCAGCATTTT
NA	many	TRBV7-9	TRBJ1-2	CASSFDRHYGYTF	TGTGCCAGCAGCTTTGACAGGCACTATGGCTACACCTTC
TRBD1	NA	TRBV5-6	TRBJ2-4	CASSGGGQGVDIQYF	TGTGCCAGCAGCGGGGGGGGACAGGGTGTGGACATTCAGTACTTC
NA	many	TRBV28	TRBJ2-2	CAAQGPGELFF	TGTGCCGCACAGGGTCCCGGGGAGCTGTTTTTT
NA	many	TRBV7-2	TRBJ2-7	CASSLKGGEQYF	TGTGCCAGCAGCTTAAAGGGAGGCGAGCAGTACTTC
NA	NA	TRBV29-1	TRBJ1-2	CSGGGIGYGYTF	TGCAGCGGGGGAGGGATTGGCTATGGCTACACCTTC
NA	NA	TRBV5-4	TRBJ2-3	CASSDGLSSTDTQYF	TGTGCCAGCTCGGACGGGTTATCTAGCACAGATACGCAGTATTTT
TRBD2	NA	TRBV27	TRBJ2-3	CASSLLAGGPTSTDTQYF	TGTGCCAGCAGTTTATTAGCGGGAGGACCCACTAGCACAGATACGCAGTATTTT
NA	NA	TRBV27	TRBJ1-5	CASSPVLVRGNQPQHF	TGTGCCAGCAGCCCCGTTTTGGTGCGTGGCAATCAGCCCCAGCATTTT
TRBD2	many	TRBV7-2	TRBJ2-7	CASSLFQGGRVNEQYF	TGTGCCAGCAGCTTATTCCAAGGCGGGAGGGTCAACGAGCAGTACTTC
TRBD2	many	TRBV24-1	TRBJ2-3	CATSFPGLAGDTQYF	TGTGCCACCAGCTTCCCGGGACTAGCGGGAGATACGCAGTATTTT
NA	many	TRBV20-1	TRBJ2-1	CSARNSYNEQFF	TGCAGTGCAAGAAACTCCTACAATGAGCAGTTCTTC
NA	few	TRBV12-3/TRBV12-4	TRBJ2-5	CASSFLPEQETQYF	TGTGCCAGCAGTTTCCTGCCAGAACAAGAGACCCAGTACTTC
NA	once	TRBV5-1	TRBJ1-1	CASSARDYGNTEAFF	TGCGCCAGCAGCGCCAGGGATTACGGGAACACTGAAGCTTTCTTT
NA	few	TRBV20-1	TRBJ2-7	CSARETWTDPYEQYF	TGCAGTGCTAGAGAAACATGGACCGACCCCTACGAGCAGTACTTC
TRBD1	many	TRBV5-1	TRBJ2-1	CASSSRQGRSEQFF	TGCGCCAGCAGCTCCCGACAGGGGCGTAGTGAGCAGTTCTTC
NA	few	TRBV19	TRBJ2-6	CASTDQGQFRSGANVLTF	TGTGCTTCGACGGACCAGGGCCAGTTTCGCTCTGGGGCCAACGTCCTGACTTTC
TRBD2	few	TRBV24-1	TRBJ2-3	CATSFPGLAGGLDTQYF	TGTGCCACCAGCTTCCCGGGACTAGCGGGAGGGCTAGATACGCAGTATTTT
NA	NA	TRBV19	TRBJ1-1	CASTTSTLATEAFF	TGTGCCAGTACCACCAGTACATTGGCAACTGAAGCTTTCTTT
NA	NA	TRBV5-1	TRBJ2-2	CASSFGQSTGELFF	TGCGCCAGCAGCTTCGGGCAGAGTACCGGGGAGCTGTTTTTT
NA	NA	TRBV7-2	TRBJ2-7	CASSFYLGRGYEQYF	TGTGCCAGCAGCTTTTACCTGGGCAGGGGCTACGAGCAGTACTTC
NA	NA	TRBV19	TRBJ2-4	CASRARGFKNIQYF	TGTGCCAGTAGAGCACGGGGCTTCAAAAACATTCAGTACTTC
TRBD2	NA	TRBV19	TRBJ2-2	CASGSGADTGELFF	TGTGCCAGTGGTAGCGGGGCGGACACCGGGGAGCTGTTTTTT
TRBD2	few	TRBV5-1	TRBJ2-5	CASSGTTRRQETQYF	TGCGCCAGCAGCGGGACTACTAGGAGGCAAGAGACCCAGTACTTC
NA	NA	TRBV2	TRBJ2-1	CASSEGQQGFENNEQFF	TGTGCCAGCAGTGAGGGACAACAGGGATTTGAGAACAATGAGCAGTTCTTC
TRBD1	NA	TRBV10-2	TRBJ2-7	CASSWDRNYEQYF	TGCGCCAGCAGTTGGGACAGAAACTACGAGCAGTACTTC
TRBD1	NA	TRBV27	TRBJ1-2	CASSLSTGYGYTF	TGTGCCAGCAGTTTGTCGACAGGGTATGGCTACACCTTC
NA	many	TRBV7-2	TRBJ2-1	CASSLEQGPYNEQFF	TGTGCCAGCAGCTTAGAACAGGGACCCTACAATGAGCAGTTCTTC
TRBD2	few	TRBV4-2	TRBJ2-3	CASSQEGLAGLGDTQYF	TGTGCCAGCAGCCAAGAAGGACTAGCGGGACTAGGGGATACGCAGTATTTT
NA	few	TRBV6-2/TRBV6-3	TRBJ2-7	CASSYADGNYEQYF	TGTGCCAGCAGTTACGCGGACGGGAACTACGAGCAGTACTTC
TRBD2	NA	TRBV19	TRBJ2-1	CASSIASGTYNEQFF	TGTGCCAGTAGTATAGCTAGCGGAACCTACAATGAGCAGTTCTTC
NA	NA	TRBV6-1	TRBJ2-1	CASSEALGYNEQFF	TGTGCCAGCAGTGAAGCGCTCGGGTACAATGAGCAGTTCTTC
NA	NA	TRBV28	TRBJ1-6	CASSFFARRGSPLHF	TGTGCCAGCAGTTTTTTCGCCAGGCGCGGCTCACCCCTCCACTTT
TRBD1	many	TRBV7-9	TRBJ1-1	CASRLGQLEAFF	TGTGCCAGCAGACTGGGACAGCTTGAAGCTTTCTTT
TRBD2	many	TRBV3-1	TRBJ2-1	CASSQSRGGSYNEQFF	TGTGCCAGCAGCCAATCAAGGGGAGGGTCCTACAATGAGCAGTTCTTC
TRBD1	NA	TRBV28	TRBJ2-7	CASSSPGQGARGSYEQYF	TGTGCCAGCAGTTCGCCGGGACAGGGGGCGCGTGGGAGCTACGAGCAGTACTTC
NA	few	TRBV5-1	TRBJ1-5	CASSWGSGDSNQPQHF	TGCGCCAGCAGCTGGGGGTCAGGGGATAGCAATCAGCCCCAGCATTTT
TRBD1	NA	TRBV7-2	TRBJ1-5	CASSQVGTGQPQHF	TGTGCCAGCAGCCAGGTGGGGACAGGACAGCCCCAGCATTTT
TRBD2	NA	TRBV10-2	TRBJ2-2	CASSEQRGTSGTGELFF	TGCGCCAGCAGTGAACAAAGGGGGACTAGCGGCACCGGGGAGCTGTTTTTT
NA	NA	TRBV11-2	TRBJ2-5	CASTPTPGAQETQYF	TGTGCCAGCACCCCTACCCCAGGGGCCCAAGAGACCCAGTACTTC
NA	many	TRBV11-2	TRBJ2-1	CASSLARVDNEQFF	TGTGCCAGCAGCTTAGCCAGGGTTGACAATGAGCAGTTCTTC
NA	NA	TRBV10-2	TRBJ1-5	CASGIGQPQHF	TGCGCCAGCGGAATTGGTCAGCCCCAGCATTTT
TRBD1	many	TRBV5-1	TRBJ1-2	CASRRDRGRNYGYTF	TGCGCCAGCAGAAGGGACAGGGGGCGCAACTATGGCTACACCTTC
NA	NA	TRBV2	TRBJ2-5	CASSEWQKKETQYF	TGTGCCAGCAGTGAATGGCAGAAAAAAGAGACCCAGTACTTC
TRBD2	few	TRBV5-1	TRBJ2-1	CASGPGGEEDEQFF	TGCGCCAGCGGGCCCGGGGGGGAGGAGGATGAGCAGTTCTTC
NA	few	TRBV20-1	TRBJ2-4	CSAPPEVAKNIQYF	TGCAGTGCCCCTCCAGAGGTAGCCAAAAACATTCAGTACTTC
NA	NA	TRBV29-1	TRBJ2-7	CSVEGLGTEQYF	TGCAGCGTTGAAGGCCTTGGTACCGAGCAGTACTTC
NA	many	TRBV6-1	TRBJ2-5	CASSDQQETQYF	TGTGCCAGCAGTGACCAGCAAGAGACCCAGTACTTC
TRBD2	many	TRBV5-1	TRBJ2-3	CASSLAYREGGTDTQYF	TGCGCCAGCAGCTTGGCCTATCGGGAGGGAGGCACAGATACGCAGTATTTT
NA	few	TRBV13	TRBJ1-2	CASSLARGGDSVYGYTF	TGTGCCAGCAGCTTAGCCCGGGGGGGGGATTCGGTCTATGGCTACACCTTC
NA	once	TRBV6-1	TRBJ2-1	CASRSMGAGDEQFF	TGTGCCAGCAGGTCAATGGGAGCAGGGGACGAGCAGTTCTTC
NA	NA	TRBV6-6	TRBJ2-1	CASSYKALGSYNEQFF	TGTGCCAGCAGTTACAAGGCCTTGGGCTCCTACAATGAGCAGTTCTTC
NA	few	TRBV5-1	TRBJ1-1	CASSLGAGTNTEAFF	TGCGCCAGCAGCTTGGGTGCGGGGACGAACACTGAAGCTTTCTTT
NA	NA	TRBV12-3/TRBV12-4	TRBJ2-5	CASSLGAAGRQAETQYF	TGTGCCAGCAGTTTAGGGGCCGCGGGACGACAGGCGGAGACCCAGTACTTC
NA	few	TRBV28	TRBJ2-2	CASSFAGGWLAGELFF	TGTGCCAGCAGTTTCGCCGGGGGCTGGCTGGCCGGGGAGCTGTTTTTT
NA	few	TRBV20-1	TRBJ1-1	CSAPRRAEAFF	TGCAGTGCTCCCAGGCGGGCTGAAGCTTTCTTT
NA	many	TRBV5-1	TRBJ2-1	CASSLEPRVNEQFF	TGCGCCAGCAGCTTGGAGCCCAGGGTAAATGAGCAGTTCTTC
NA	NA	TRBV29-1	TRBJ1-2	CSVESRGGYTF	TGCAGCGTTGAGTCCCGCGGCGGCTACACCTTC